One TCR beta chain is described in this entry. The data stem from a study of control samples from healthy donors and cancer patients. The CDR3 runs 15 residues. Germline values: CDR1 LGHNA, CDR2 YSLEER. V gave up 0 bases and J gave up 4 bases, with 10 bases separating them. The assay was immunoSEQ multiplex PCR, and TCRdb's table has in-frame clones only and misses some. Of more than 65,000 clones detected, approximately 84% appear once; the ten largest clones hold roughly 16%. This receptor was obtained from a man between 45 and 60 years old in good health. The chain uses TRBV4-3 and TRBJ1-5; D is ambiguous. Sequencing was performed on blood. The CDR3 spells CASSQEGQANQPQHF. The CDR3, as DNA: TGCGCCAGCAGCCAAGAAGGGCAAGCAAATCAGCCCCAGCATTTT.